This entry describes one T cell receptor beta chain. No cognate antigen has been identified for it. A far larger clone is one base from this, pointing to a likely read error. For CDR1 and CDR2, the germline V gene (reference sequence) lists LNHDA and SQIVND. The CDR3, cysteine through phenylalanine, is 15 amino acids long. The CDR3 DNA has 45 bases and is translated from base 1. These data originate in a study of shared clonotypes between healthy human individuals (dated by TCRdb to about 2020). Turning to the overall study: A couple of women and a few men aged 18 to 49 years were included in the cohort. Libraries were prepared and TCR repertoires were sequenced by different laboratories using diverse techniques, in order to increase sequencing depth and limit assay-specific biases. Between about 0.85 and 10 billion PBMCs per donor were obtained by leukapheresis. To estimate repertoire size and how much clonotypes are shared between individuals, the study performed deep sequencing of blood TCR repertoires from 4 to 6 healthy adults.

Findings and caveats that apply to the study as a whole: Pairwise subsampling indicated that sequencing depth was expected to affect the degree of clonotype sharing among donors. The small number of donors limited the genetic and exposure-history diversity represented. Sampling was limited to blood, and TCR repertoires in tissue likely differ from TCR repertoires in blood.

Donors were healthy HIV-negative adults with no recently reported acute infections or vaccinations. Every donor was a Caucasian adult living in Nashville, Tennessee, USA. For unsorted samples, tens of millions of PBMCs were counted, and genomic DNA was extracted using the QIAamp DNA Blood Mini kit. Blood was obtained by leukapheresis, after which PBMCs were separated by Ficoll-Histopaque density gradient centrifugation and cryopreserved in liquid nitrogen vapor phase. TCR CDR3 regions were amplified from genomic DNA by multiplex PCR using the deep immunoSEQ assay. Genomic DNA extracted from each cell subset was distributed evenly over all wells of several immunoSEQ 96-well plates, and each plate served as one replicate. For unsorted PBMC, about 270 ng of genomic DNA, equivalent to about 32,000 T cell genomes, went into each replicate PCR. Genomic DNA from unsorted PBMC was sequenced over ten immunoSEQ deep assay plates. Purified libraries were quantified with a Qubit 3.0 fluorometer, sized on a Bioanalyzer 2100, and re-quantified with the KAPA Library Quantification kit. Each immunoSEQ 96-well plate was sequenced on its own single-read 150-cycle Illumina NextSeq 550 flow cell. In the source study's methods: Because only junctional sequences without quality scores were contained in the immunoSEQ output, filtering matching that applied to full-length reads could not be performed. To assign V/J genes and CDR3, sequences were annotated using PyIR, a Python wrapper for IgBLAST v1.9, with IMGT germline references. Reads were removed for weak V/J assignments (E-value above 1e-6), missing CDR3, stop codons, out-of-frame junctions, or ambiguous translated residues. V3J clonotypes were defined as sequences sharing an identical inferred V gene, J gene, and CDR3 amino acid sequence. To compute the percentage overlap between repertoires, the number of shared unique clonotypes was divided by the size of the smaller repertoire. Richness of each repertoire was evaluated using RTK rarefaction, the Chao1 estimator, and Recon v2.1 estimates of unobserved clonotypes. What TCRdb holds here is the immuneACCESS table cut down to in-frame rearrangements. Part of the clones is not present; checked against another copy, under half of the missing clones reflect an unresolved V gene, and the others are unexplained. Clone size and V and J calls were adopted from that table, with D and trimming inferred from the DNA. Within this sample are about 520,000 clones, with 81% of them counted one time only. Jointly, the top ten make up roughly 12% of the sample.

The clonotype originates from a woman aged 40 to 50 in good health. Some clones in this sample may be carry-over from other donors' samples. The V and J segments used are TRBV19 and TRBJ2-7; the junction holds 7 bases that match TRBD1. Source material: PBMCs. The bases read TGTACCAGTAGTGGTATCGGGACAGCCTCCTACGAGCAGTACTTC. This encodes CTSSGIGTASYEQYF.